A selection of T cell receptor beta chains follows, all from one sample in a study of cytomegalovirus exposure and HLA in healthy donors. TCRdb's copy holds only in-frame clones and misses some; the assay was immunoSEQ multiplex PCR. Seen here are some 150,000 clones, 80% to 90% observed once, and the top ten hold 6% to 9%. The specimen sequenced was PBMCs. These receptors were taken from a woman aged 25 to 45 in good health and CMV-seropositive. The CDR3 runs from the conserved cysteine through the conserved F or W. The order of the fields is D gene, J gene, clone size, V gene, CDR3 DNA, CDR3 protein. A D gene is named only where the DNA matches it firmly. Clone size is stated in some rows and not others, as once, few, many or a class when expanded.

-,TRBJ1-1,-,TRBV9,TGTGCCAGCACCGGGTCGGGGGTGAACACTGAAGCTTTCTTT,CASTGSGVNTEAFF
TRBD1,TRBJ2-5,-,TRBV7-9,TGTGCCAGCAGCCTGACAGGGAAAGAGACCCAGTACTTC,CASSLTGKETQYF
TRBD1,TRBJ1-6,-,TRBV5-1,TGCGCCAGCAGCTTACCGGCAGGGGGAAATTCACCCCTCCACTTT,CASSLPAGGNSPLHF
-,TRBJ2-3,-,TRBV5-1,TGCGCCAGCAGCTTACTAGGGTATCTTACAGATACGCAGTATTTT,CASSLLGYLTDTQYF
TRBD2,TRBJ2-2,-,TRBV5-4,TGTGCCAGCAGCTTGAACGGGGGGGCCTCCGGGGAGCTGTTTTTT,CASSLNGGASGELFF
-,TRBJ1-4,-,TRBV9,TGTGCCAGCAGCCCGGGGGGGACGATCGATGAAAAACTGTTTTTT,CASSPGGTIDEKLFF
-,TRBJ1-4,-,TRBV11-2,TGTGCCAGCAGCTCCTACAGGGAGACTAATGAAAAACTGTTTTTT,CASSSYRETNEKLFF
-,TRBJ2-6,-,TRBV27,TGTGCCAGCAGTTTACTCTCTGGGGCCAACGTCCTGACTTTC,CASSLLSGANVLTF
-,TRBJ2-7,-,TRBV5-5,TGTGCCAGCAGCCCTAACGGGGTCTCCTACGAGCAGTACTTC,CASSPNGVSYEQYF
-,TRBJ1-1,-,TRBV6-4,TGTGCCAGCAGGGTCATCGGAGGGGCCACTGAAGCTTTCTTT,CASRVIGGATEAFF
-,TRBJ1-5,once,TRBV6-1,TGTGCCAGCAATGGAGGGGCGAATCAGCCCCAGCATTTT,CASNGGANQPQHF
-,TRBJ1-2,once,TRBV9,TGTGCCAGCAGCGTAGGGGGGCTGGTTGGCTACACCTTC,CASSVGGLVGYTF
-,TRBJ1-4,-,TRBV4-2,TGTGCCAGCAGCCAAGGTCTGCAGGGTGGAGAAAAACTGTTTTTT,CASSQGLQGGEKLFF
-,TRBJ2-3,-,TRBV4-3,TGCGCCAGCAGCCAAGAACTGCCTGTACGTACAGATACGCAGTATTTT,CASSQELPVRTDTQYF
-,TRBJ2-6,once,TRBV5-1,TGCGCCAGCAGCTTTGGGGACTCGAGCTGGGCCAACGTCCTGACTTTC,CASSFGDSSWANVLTF
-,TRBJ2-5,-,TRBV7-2,TGTGCCAGCAGCTTTCCCTACGGGGTCCAGACCCAGTACTTC,CASSFPYGVQTQYF
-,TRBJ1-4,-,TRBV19,TGTGCCAGTAGTATTCGGGGGGCGTCGGGTCTTGAAAAACTGTTTTTT,CASSIRGASGLEKLFF
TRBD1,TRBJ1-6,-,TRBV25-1,TGTGCCAGCAGTGACGGGGTCGACAGGGTTTCTTCACCCCTCCACTTT,CASSDGVDRVSSPLHF
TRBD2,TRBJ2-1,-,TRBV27,TGTGCCAGCAGTCCGCAACTAGCGGGGGGCCGTGGGGTCAATGAGCAGTTCTTC,CASSPQLAGGRGVNEQFF
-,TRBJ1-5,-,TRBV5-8,TGTGCCAGCAGTTCAAAACGTGCGGTTCAGCCCCAGCATTTT,CASSSKRAVQPQHF
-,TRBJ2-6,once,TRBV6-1,TGTGCCAGCAGTGCCTCAGGGTTGGCTGGGGCCAACGTCCTGACTTTC,CASSASGLAGANVLTF
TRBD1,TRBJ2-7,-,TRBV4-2,TGTGCCAGCAGCGAAGACAGGGCGAATTACTACGAGCAGTACTTC,CASSEDRANYYEQYF
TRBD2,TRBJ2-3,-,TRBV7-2,TGTGCCAGCAGCTTAGTGCAGCGGGGGACCACAGATACGCAGTATTTT,CASSLVQRGTTDTQYF
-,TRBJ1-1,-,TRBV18,TGTGCCAGCTCCCCGGGACAATCTTCTCGAGAAGCTTTCTTT,CASSPGQSSREAFF
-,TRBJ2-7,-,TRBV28,TGTGCCAGCAGCCGTAGACGGGGGTACGAGCAGTACTTC,CASSRRRGYEQYF
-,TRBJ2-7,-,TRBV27,TGTGCCAGCAGTTTATCAGGGGTCCACGAGCAGTACTTC,CASSLSGVHEQYF
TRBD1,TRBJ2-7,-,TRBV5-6,TGTGCCAGCAGCAACACCCGGGCAGGGGGCCGCGAGCAGTACTTC,CASSNTRAGGREQYF
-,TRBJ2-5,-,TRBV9,TGTGCCAGCTCATACAGAGGGTTTGAGACCCAGTACTTC,CASSYRGFETQYF
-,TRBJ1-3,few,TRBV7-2,TGTGCCAGCAGCTCCAGTTTATCCGGAAACACCATATATTTT,CASSSSLSGNTIYF
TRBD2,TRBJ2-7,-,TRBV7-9,TGTGCCAGCAGCTTATCCAGCGGGGCCTTCTACGAGCAGTACTTC,CASSLSSGAFYEQYF
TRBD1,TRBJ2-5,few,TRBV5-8,TGTGCCAGCAGAGTAGGGACAGCCATTCAAGAGACCCAGTACTTC,CASRVGTAIQETQYF
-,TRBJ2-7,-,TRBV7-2,TGTGCCAGCACCTTCCAGGGGTCCTCCTACGAGCAGTACTTC,CASTFQGSSYEQYF
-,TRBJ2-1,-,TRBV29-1,TGCAGCGTTGTAAGGGGGGGCAATGAGCAGTTCTTC,CSVVRGGNEQFF